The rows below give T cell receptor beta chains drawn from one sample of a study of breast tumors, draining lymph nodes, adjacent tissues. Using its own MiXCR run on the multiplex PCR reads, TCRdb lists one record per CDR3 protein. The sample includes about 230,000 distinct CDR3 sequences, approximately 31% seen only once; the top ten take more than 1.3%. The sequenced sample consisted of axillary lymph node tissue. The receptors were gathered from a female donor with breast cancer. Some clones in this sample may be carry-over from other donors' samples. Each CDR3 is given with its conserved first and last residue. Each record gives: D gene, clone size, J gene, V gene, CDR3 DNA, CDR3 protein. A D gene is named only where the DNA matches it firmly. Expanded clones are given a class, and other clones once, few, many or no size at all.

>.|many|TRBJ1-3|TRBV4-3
TGCGCCAGCAGCCAAGATCTAGGAAACACCATATATTTT
CASSQDLGNTIYF
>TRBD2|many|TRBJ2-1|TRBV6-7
TGTGCCCCAGCAGTAGATAGCGGGAGGGCTTACAATGAGCAGTTCTTC
CAPAVDSGRAYNEQFF
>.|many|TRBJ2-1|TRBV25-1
TGTGCCAGCAGTGAACGAAGGAGCCTTGAGCAGTTCTTC
CASSERRSLEQFF
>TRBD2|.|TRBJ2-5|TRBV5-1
TGCGCCAGCGGAACTAGCGGGAGGGCCCATCTGCGGGAGACCCAGTACTTC
CASGTSGRAHLRETQYF
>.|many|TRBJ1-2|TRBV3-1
TGTGCCAGCAGCCAAGTTAACTATGGCTACACCTTC
CASSQVNYGYTF
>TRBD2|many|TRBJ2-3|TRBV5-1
TGCGCCAGCAGCCCGACGGTAGCGGGAGGGCCCTATACGCAGTATTTT
CASSPTVAGGPYTQYF
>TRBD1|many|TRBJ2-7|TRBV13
TGTGCCAGCAGCTTCACCGGGACAGGGAAAACCTACGAGCAGTACTTC
CASSFTGTGKTYEQYF
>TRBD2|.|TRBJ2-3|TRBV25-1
TGTGCCACCCGGACTAGCAACACAGATACGCAGTATTTT
CATRTSNTDTQYF
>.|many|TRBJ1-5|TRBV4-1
TGCGCCAGCAGCCCAGGGGTCCCTCGCGGCAATCAGCCCCAGCATTTT
CASSPGVPRGNQPQHF
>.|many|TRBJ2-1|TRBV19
TGTGCCAGTAGTATTTTCGCGGGCGGGCCCCAGTTCTTC
CASSIFAGGPQFF
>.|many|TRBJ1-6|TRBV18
TGTGCCAGCTCACCACTGAGCGCCGGGGATCGGTCACCCCTCCACTTT
CASSPLSAGDRSPLHF
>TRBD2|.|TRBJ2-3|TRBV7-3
TGTGCCAGCAGCTTAGATCGGACTAGGACTAGCGGGCGCACAGATACGCAGTATTTT
CASSLDRTRTSGRTDTQYF
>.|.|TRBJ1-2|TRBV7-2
TGTGCCAGCAGCTCTGGGGGTCGCTGGAGACGCTATGGCTACACCTTC
CASSSGGRWRRYGYTF
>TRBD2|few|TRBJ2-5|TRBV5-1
TGCGCCAACAGCTTGACGCTAGCGGGAGTGGAGACCCAGTACTTC
CANSLTLAGVETQYF
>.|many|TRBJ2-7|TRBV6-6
TGTGCCAGCAGGGAGGGAGAACCTCAGTACTTC
CASREGEPQYF
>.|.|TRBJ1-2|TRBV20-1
TGCAGTGCTAAAACGGCGGACGGCAGCTATGGCTACACCTTC
CSAKTADGSYGYTF
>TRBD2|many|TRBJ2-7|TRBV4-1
TGCGCCAGCAGCCCGCCTACTAGCGGGAGCCTCGAGCAGTACTTC
CASSPPTSGSLEQYF
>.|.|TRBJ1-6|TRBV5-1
TGCGCCAGCAGCTTGGAGGGGGAAGGATCACCCCTCCACTTT
CASSLEGEGSPLHF
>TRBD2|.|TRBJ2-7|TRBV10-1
TGCGCCAGCAGCCCTGGCCTAAGCGGGGTTGACTACGAGCAGTACTTC
CASSPGLSGVDYEQYF
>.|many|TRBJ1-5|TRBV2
TGTGCCAGCAGTGAAGAAGGGACCAGACAGCCCCAGCATTTT
CASSEEGTRQPQHF
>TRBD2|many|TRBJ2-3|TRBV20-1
TGCAGTGCTTTCCGCGGGAGCGGGAGCACAGATACGCAGTATTTT
CSAFRGSGSTDTQYF
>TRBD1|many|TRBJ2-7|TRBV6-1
TGTGCCACCGACAGGGGGAGAGCCTACGAGCAGTACTTC
CATDRGRAYEQYF
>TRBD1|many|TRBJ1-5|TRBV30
TGTGCCTGGGAACAGGGGGGCAATCAGCCCCAGCATTTT
CAWEQGGNQPQHF
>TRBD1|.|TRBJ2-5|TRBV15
TGTGCCACCAGCATCCCCGGGACAGGGTTAGAGACCCAGCACTTC
CATSIPGTGLETQHF
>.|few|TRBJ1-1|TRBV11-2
TGTGCCAGCAGCTTAGCCCTAAACACTGAAGCTTTCTTT
CASSLALNTEAFF
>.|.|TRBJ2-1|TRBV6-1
TGTGCCAGCAGTGTTACGGGACTCGCTTACAATGAGCAGCTCTTC
CASSVTGLAYNEQLF
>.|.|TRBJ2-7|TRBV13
TGTGCCAGCAGCTTCCTTGGGACGGATAAAAAGAGTAACTACGAGCAGTACTTC
CASSFLGTDKKSNYEQYF
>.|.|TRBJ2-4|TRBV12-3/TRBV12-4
TGTGCCAGCAGTTACAGGCCCATAGCCAAAAACATTCAGTACTTC
CASSYRPIAKNIQYF
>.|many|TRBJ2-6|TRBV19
TGTGCCAGTAGGCTGGGGGCAGTTTCTGGGGCCAACGTCCTGACTTTC
CASRLGAVSGANVLTF
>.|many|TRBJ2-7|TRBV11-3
TGTGCCAGCAGCGGGGTCTACGAGCAGTACTTC
CASSGVYEQYF
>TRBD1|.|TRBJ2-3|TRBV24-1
TGTGCCACCAGTGATCCTCCGGGACAGCGAATGGATTTT
CATSDPPGQRMDF
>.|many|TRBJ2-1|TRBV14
TGTGCCAGCAGCTTGTCCCATGAGCAGTTCTTC
CASSLSHEQFF
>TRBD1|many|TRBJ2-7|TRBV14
TGTGCCAGCAGCCAAGGTCAGGACAGGGGGCTCGAGCAGTACTTC
CASSQGQDRGLEQYF
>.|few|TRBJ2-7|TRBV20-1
TGCAGTGCCACAAGACAAGGGGGCTCCTACGAGCAGTACTTC
CSATRQGGSYEQYF
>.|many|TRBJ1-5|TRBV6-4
TGTGCCAGCACCCAAAGGGGAAGAGGCAATCAGCCCCAGCATTTT
CASTQRGRGNQPQHF
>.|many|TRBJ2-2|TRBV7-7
TGTGCTAGCAGCAAAGTTCTCTCGGGGCAGACCGGGGAGCTGTTTTTT
CASSKVLSGQTGELFF
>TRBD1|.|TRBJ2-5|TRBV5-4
TGTGCCAGCAGCTTAAAGGCAGGGGGCGGGGTGGAGACCCAGTACTTC
CASSLKAGGGVETQYF
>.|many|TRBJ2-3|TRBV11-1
TGTGCCAGCAGCTCCAATTACGCCCGTAGCCAGTCCGGTGCGCAGTATTTT
CASSSNYARSQSGAQYF
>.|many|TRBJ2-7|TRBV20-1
TGCAGTGCTCGGGGGCTGAACGAGCAGTACTTC
CSARGLNEQYF
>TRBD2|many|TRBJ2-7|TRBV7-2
TGTGCCAGCAGCTTTAGCTGGGAGGGCGGCCACGAGCAGTACTTC
CASSFSWEGGHEQYF
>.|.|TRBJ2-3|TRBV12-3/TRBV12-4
TGTGCCAGCAGTTTCAGCCCCCCGGGCCCGCGGAGCACAGATACGCAGTATTTT
CASSFSPPGPRSTDTQYF
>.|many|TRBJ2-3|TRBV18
TGTGCCAGCTCACCACTTGCCAGGGCGGCAGATACGCAGTATTTT
CASSPLARAADTQYF
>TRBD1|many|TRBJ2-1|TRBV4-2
TGTGCCAGCAGCACCTTACAGGGGGCCCTGGGCAATGAGCAGTTCTTC
CASSTLQGALGNEQFF
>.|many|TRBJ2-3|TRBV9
TGTGCCAGCAGCGTAGGAGGCAGTTCGACAGATACGCAGTATTTT
CASSVGGSSTDTQYF
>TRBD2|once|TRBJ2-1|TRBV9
TGTGCCAGCAGCCTGGGACTAGACTTGCATGAGCAGTTCTTC
CASSLGLDLHEQFF
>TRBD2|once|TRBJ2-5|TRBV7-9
TGTGCCAGCAGCGTAATCACTAGCGGGACTAGCGGGAGAAACCAAGAGACCCAGTACTTC
CASSVITSGTSGRNQETQYF
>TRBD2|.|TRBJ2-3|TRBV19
TGTGCCAGTAGTACCCTCGCGGGAGTCGGCACAGATACGCAGTATTTT
CASSTLAGVGTDTQYF
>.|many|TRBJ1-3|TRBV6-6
TGTGCCAGCAGTTACACAGGGACTGGAAACACCATATATTTT
CASSYTGTGNTIYF
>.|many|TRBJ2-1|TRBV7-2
TGTGCCAGCAGCCACCCTCGGTACGGCCAGTTCTCCTACAATGAGCAGTTCTTC
CASSHPRYGQFSYNEQFF
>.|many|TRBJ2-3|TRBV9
TGTGCCAGCAGCGTAGAAGGGGGACCCACAGATACGCAGTATTTT
CASSVEGGPTDTQYF
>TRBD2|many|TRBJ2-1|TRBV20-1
TGCAGTGCTAACCCCGGGACTAGCGGGATGCTCAATGAGCAGTTCTTC
CSANPGTSGMLNEQFF